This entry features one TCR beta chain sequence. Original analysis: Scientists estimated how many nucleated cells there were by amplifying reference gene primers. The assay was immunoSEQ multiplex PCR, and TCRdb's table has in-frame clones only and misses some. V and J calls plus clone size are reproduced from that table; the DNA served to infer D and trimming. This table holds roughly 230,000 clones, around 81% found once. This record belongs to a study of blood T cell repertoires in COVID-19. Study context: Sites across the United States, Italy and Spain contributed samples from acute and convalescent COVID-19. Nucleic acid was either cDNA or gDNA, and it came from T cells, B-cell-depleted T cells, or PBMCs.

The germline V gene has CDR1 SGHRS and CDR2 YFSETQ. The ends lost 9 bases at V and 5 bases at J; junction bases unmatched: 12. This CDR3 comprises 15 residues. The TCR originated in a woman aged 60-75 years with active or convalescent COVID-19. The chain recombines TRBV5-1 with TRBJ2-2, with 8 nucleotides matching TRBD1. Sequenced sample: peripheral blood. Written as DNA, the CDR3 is TGCGCCAACCCCGTAGACAGGGGAGTTACCGGGGAGCTGTTTTTT. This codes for CANPVDRGVTGELFF.